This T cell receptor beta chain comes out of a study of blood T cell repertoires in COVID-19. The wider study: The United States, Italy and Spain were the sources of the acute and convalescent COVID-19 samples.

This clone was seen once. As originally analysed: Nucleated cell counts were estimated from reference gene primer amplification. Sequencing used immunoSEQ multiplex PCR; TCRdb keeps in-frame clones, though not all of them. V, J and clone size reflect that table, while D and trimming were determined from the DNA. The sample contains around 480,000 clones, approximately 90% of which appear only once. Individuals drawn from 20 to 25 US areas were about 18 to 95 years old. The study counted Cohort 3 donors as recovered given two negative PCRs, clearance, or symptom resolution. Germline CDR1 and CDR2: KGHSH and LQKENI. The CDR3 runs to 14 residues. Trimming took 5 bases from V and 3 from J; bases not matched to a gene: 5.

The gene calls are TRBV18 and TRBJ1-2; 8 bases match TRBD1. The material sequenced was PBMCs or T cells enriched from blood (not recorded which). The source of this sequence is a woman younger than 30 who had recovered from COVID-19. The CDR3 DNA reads TGTGCCAGCTCATACACAGGGGGAGACTATGGCTACACCTTC. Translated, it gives CASSYTGGDYGYTF.